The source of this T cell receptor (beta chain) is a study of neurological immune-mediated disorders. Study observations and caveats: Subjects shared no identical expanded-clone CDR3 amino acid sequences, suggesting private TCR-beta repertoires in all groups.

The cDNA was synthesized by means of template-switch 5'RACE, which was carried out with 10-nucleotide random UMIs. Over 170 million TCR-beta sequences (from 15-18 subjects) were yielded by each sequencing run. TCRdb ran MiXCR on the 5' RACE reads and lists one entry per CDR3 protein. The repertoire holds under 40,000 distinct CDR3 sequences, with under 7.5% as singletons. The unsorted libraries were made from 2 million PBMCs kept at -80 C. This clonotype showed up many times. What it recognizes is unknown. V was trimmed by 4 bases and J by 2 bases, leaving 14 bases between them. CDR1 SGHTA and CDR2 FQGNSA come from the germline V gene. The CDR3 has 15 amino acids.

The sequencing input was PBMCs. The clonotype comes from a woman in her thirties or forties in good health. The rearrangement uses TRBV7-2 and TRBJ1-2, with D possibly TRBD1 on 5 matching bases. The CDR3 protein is CASSSPRGANYGYTF. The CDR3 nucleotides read TGTGCCAGCAGCTCTCCCCGGGGCGCCAACTATGGCTACACCTTC.